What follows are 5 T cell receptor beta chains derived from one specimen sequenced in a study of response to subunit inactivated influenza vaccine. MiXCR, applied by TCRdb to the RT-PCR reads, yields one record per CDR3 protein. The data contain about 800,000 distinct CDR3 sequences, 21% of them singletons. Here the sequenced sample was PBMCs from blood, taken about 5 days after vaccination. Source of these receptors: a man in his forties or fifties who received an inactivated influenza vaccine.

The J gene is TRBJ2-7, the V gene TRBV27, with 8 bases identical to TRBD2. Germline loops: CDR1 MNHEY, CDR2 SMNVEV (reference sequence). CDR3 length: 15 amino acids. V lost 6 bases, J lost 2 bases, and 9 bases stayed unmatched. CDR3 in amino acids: CASSILFGRAYEQYF. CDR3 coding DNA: TGTGCCAGCAGCATTCTATTCGGGAGGGCCTACGAGCAGTACTTC.

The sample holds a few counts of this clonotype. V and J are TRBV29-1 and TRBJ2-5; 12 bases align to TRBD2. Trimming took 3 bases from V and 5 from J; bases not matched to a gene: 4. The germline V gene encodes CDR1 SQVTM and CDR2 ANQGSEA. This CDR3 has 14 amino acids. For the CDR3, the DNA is TGCAGCGTTGAGGGACTAGCGGGCAAGGAGACCCAGTACTTC. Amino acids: CSVEGLAGKETQYF.

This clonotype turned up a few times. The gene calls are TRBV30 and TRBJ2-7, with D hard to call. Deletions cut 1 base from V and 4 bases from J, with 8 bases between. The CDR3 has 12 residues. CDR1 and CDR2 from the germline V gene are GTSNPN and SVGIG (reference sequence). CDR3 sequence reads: CAWSAQSYEQYF. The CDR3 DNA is TGTGCCTGGAGTGCCCAGAGTTACGAGCAGTACTTC. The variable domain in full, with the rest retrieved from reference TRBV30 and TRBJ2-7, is SQTIHQWPATLVQPVGSPLSLECTVEGTSNPNLYWYRQAAGRGLQLLFYSVGIGQISSEVPQNLSASRPQDRQFILSSKKLLLSDSGFYLCAWSAQSYEQYFGPGTRLTVT.

The CDR3 protein is CASSDQAGGGYNEQFF. DNA for the CDR3: TGTGCCAGCAGTGATCAAGCGGGAGGCGGCTACAATGAGCAGTTCTTC. The chain joins TRBV6-4 to TRBJ2-1, with 9 bases matching TRBD2. V was pared by 3 bases and J by 3 bases, with 6 bases of the junction left unmatched. Germline CDR1 is MRHNA and CDR2 is SNTAGT. This CDR3 contains 16 residues.

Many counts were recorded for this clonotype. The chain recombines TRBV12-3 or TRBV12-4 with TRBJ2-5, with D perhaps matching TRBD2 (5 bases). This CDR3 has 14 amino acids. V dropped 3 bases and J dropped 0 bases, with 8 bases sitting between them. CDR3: CASSFTGDQETQYF. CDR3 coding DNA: TGTGCCAGCAGTTTTACCGGGGACCAAGAGACCCAGTACTTC.